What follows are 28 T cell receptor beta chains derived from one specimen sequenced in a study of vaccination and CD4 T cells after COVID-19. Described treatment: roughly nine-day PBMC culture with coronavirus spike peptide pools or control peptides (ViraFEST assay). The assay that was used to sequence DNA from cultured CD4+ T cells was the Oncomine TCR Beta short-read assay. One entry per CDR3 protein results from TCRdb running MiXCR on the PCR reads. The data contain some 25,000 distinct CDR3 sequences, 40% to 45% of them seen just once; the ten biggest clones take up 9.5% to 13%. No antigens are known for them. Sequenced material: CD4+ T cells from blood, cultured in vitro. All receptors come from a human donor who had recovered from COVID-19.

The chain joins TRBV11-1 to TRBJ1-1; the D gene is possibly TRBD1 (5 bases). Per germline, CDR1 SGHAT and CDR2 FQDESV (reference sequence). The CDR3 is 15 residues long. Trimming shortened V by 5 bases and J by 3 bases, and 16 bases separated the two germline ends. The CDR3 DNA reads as TGTGCCAGCAGCCCAGAGTGGGGGGTGGACACTGAAGCTTTCTTT. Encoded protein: CASSPEWGVDTEAFF.

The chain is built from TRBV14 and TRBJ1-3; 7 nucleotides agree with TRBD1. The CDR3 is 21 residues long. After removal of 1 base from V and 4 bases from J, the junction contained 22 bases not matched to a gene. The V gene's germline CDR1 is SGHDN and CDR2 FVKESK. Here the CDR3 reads CASSQGDPGGSKTGWGNTIYF. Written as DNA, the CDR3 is TGTGCCAGCAGCCAAGGGGACCCGGGGGGGAGCAAGACAGGGTGGGGAAACACCATATATTTT.

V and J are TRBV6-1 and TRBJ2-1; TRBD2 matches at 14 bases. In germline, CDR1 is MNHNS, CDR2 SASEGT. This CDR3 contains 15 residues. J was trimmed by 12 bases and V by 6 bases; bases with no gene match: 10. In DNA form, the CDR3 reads TGTGCCAGCAGACCCGGGACTAGCGGGAGTGTTTCGCAGTTCTTC. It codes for CASRPGTSGSVSQFF.

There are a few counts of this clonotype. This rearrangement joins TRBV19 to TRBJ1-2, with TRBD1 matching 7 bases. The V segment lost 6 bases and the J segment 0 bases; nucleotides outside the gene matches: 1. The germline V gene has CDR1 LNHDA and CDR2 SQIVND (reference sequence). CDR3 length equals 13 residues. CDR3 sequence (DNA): TGTGCCAGTAGGACAGGGTCTAACTATGGCTACACCTTC. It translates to CASRTGSNYGYTF. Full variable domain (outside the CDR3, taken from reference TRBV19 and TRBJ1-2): DGGITQSPKYLFRKEGQNVTLSCEQNLNHDAMYWYRQDPGQGLRLIYYSQIVNDFQKGDIAEGYSVSREKKESFPLTVTSAQKNPTAFYLCASRTGSNYGYTFGSGTRLTVV.

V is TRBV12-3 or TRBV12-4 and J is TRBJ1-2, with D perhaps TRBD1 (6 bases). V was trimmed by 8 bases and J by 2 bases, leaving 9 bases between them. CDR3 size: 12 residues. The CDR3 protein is CASSTGNYGYTF. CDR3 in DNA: TGTGCCAGCTCTACAGGGAACTATGGCTACACCTTC.

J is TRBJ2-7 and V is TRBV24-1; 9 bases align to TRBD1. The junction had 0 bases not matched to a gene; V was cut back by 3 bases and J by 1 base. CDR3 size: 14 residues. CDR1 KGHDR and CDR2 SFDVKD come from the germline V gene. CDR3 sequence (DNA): TGTGCCACCAGTGATGGGACAGGGTCCTACGAGCAGTACTTC. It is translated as CATSDGTGSYEQYF.

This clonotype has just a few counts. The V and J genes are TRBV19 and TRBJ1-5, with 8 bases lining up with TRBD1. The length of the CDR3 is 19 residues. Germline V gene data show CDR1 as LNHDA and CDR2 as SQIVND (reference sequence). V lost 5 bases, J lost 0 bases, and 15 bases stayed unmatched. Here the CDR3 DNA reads TGTGCCAGTAGTGCCCGACAGGGGATACTGCGAAATAGCAATCAGCCCCAGCATTTT. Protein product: CASSARQGILRNSNQPQHF.

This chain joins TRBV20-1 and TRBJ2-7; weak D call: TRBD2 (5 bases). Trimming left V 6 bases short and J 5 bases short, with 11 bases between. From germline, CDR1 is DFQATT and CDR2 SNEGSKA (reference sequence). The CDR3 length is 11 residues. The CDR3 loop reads CSAAVRDEQYF. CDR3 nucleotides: TGCAGTGCAGCGGTTCGCGACGAGCAGTACTTC.

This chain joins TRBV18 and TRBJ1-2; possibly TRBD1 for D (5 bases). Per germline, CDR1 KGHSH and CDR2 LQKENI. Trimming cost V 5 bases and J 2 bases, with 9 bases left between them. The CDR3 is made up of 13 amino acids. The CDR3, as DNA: TGTGCCAGCTCAAAAGGGGCGAACTATGGCTACACCTTC. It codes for CASSKGANYGYTF.

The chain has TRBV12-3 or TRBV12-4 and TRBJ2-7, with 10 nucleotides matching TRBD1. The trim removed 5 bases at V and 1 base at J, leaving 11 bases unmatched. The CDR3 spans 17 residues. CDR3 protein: CASSRQGANKRSYEQYF. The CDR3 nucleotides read TGTGCCAGCAGTAGACAGGGGGCGAACAAAAGATCCTACGAGCAGTACTTC.

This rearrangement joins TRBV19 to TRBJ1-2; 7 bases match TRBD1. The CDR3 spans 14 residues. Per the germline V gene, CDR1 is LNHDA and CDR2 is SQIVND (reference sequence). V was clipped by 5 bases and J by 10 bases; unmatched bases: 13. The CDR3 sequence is CASSFSRDSSYYTF. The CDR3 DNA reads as TGTGCCAGTAGTTTCTCCCGGGACAGCTCCTACTACACCTTC.

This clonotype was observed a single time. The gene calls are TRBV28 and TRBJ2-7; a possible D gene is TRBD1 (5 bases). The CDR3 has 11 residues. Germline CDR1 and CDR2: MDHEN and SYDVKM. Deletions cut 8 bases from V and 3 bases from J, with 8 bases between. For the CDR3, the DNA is TGTGCCAGCGTTACAGGCTACGAGCAGTACTTC. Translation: CASVTGYEQYF.

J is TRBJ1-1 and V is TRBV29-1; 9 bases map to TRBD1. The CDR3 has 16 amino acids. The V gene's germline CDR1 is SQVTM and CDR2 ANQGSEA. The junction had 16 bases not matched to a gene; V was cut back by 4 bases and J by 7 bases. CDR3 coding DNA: TGCAGCGTTGTAGGGGACAGGGACAGACCATCCTATGAAGCTTTCTTT. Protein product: CSVVGDRDRPSYEAFF.

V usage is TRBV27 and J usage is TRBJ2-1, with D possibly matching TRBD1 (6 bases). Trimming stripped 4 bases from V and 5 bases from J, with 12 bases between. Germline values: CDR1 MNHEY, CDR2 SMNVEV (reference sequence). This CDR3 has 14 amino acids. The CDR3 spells CASSSTGRHNEQFF. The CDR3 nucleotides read TGTGCCAGCAGTTCCACAGGGCGTCACAATGAGCAGTTCTTC.

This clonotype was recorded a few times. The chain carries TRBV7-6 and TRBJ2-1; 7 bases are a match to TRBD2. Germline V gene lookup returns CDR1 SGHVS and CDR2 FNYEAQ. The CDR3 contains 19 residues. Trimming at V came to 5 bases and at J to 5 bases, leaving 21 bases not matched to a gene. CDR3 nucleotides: TGTGCCAGCAGCCCCTTGTGGGTAGCGGGCCGGGGGTCCCACAATGAGCAGTTCTTC. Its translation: CASSPLWVAGRGSHNEQFF. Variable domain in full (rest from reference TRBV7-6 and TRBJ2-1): GAGVSQSPRYKVTKRGQDVALRCDPISGHVSLYWYRQALGQGPEFLTYFNYEAQQDKSGLPNDRFSAERPEGSISTLTIQRTEQRDSAMYRCASSPLWVAGRGSHNEQFFGPGTRLTVL.

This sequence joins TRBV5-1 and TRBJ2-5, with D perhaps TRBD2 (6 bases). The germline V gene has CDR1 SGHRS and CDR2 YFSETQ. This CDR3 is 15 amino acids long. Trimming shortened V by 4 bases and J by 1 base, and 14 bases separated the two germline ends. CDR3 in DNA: TGCGCCAGCAGCATAACCGGGACTCCCCAAGAGACCCAGTACTTC. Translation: CASSITGTPQETQYF.

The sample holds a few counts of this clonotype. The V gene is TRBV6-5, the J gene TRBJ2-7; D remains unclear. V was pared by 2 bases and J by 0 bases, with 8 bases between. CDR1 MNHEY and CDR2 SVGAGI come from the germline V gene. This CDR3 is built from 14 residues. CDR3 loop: CASSYDGFSYEQYF. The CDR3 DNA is TGTGCCAGCAGTTACGACGGCTTCTCCTACGAGCAGTACTTC.

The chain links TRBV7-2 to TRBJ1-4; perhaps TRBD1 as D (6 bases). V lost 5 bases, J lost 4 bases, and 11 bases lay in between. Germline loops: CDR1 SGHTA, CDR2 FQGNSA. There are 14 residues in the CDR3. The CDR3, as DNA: TGTGCCAGCAGCCTACAGGGCCTTAATGAAAAACTGTTTTTT. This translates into CASSLQGLNEKLFF.

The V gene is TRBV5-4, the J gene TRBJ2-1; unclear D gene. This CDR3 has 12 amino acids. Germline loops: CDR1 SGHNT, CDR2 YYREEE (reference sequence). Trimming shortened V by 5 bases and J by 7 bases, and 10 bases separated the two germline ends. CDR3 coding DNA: TGTGCCAGCAGGATCGATTCGAATGAGCAGTTCTTC. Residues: CASRIDSNEQFF.

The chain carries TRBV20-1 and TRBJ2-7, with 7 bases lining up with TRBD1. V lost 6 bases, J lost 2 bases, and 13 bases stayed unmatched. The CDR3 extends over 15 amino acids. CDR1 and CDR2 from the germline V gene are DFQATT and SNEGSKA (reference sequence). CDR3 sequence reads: CSAPPSGGSAYEQYF. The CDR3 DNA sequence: TGCAGTGCCCCTCCCTCAGGGGGATCAGCCTACGAGCAGTACTTC.

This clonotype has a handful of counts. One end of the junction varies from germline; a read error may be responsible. CDR3 nucleotide sequence: TGCGCCAGCAGCCATCCTGGAGGAAGGGGGCATCAAGAGACCCAATACTTC. It specifies CASSHPGGRGHQETQYF. This chain links TRBV4-1 with TRBJ2-5, with 7 bases lining up with TRBD1. The CDR3 extends over 17 amino acids. Per the germline V gene, CDR1 is MGHRA and CDR2 is YSYEKL.

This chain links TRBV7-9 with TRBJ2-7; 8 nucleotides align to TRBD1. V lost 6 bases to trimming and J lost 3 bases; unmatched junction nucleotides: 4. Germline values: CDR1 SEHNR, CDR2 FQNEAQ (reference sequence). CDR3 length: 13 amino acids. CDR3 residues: CASRDRDIYEQYF. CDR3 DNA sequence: TGTGCCAGCAGGGACAGGGATATCTACGAGCAGTACTTC.

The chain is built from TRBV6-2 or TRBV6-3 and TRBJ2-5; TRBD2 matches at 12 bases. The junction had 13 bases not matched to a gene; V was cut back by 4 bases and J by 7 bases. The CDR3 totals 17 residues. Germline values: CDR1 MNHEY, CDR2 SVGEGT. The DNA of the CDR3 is TGTGCCAGCAGTTCCGAGACTAGCGGGAGTATTACAGGGACCCAGTACTTC. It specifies CASSSETSGSITGTQYF.

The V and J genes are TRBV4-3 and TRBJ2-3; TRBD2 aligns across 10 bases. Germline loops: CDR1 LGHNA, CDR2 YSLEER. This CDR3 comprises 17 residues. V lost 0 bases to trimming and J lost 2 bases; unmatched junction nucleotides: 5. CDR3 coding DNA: TGCGCCAGCAGCCAAGATTCCGGGACTAGCGACACAGATACGCAGTATTTT. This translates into CASSQDSGTSDTDTQYF.

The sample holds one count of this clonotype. The CDR3 loop is CASSLLNTGELFF. The CDR3 coding sequence is TGTGCCAGCAGCTTGCTTAACACCGGGGAGCTGTTTTTT. The V gene is TRBV5-5, the J gene TRBJ2-2; D remains ambiguous. CDR1 and CDR2 from the germline V gene are SGHKS and YYEKEE (reference sequence). V was trimmed by 1 base and J by 2 bases, leaving 3 bases between them. The CDR3 consists of 13 residues.

For the CDR3, the DNA is TGTGCCAGCAGCGTGTCGGGACAGGGGCCAAAGGAGACCCAGTACTTC. Amino acid sequence: CASSVSGQGPKETQYF. The chain recombines TRBV9 with TRBJ2-5, with 10 bases that match TRBD1. J lost 5 bases, V lost 2 bases, and 9 bases had no gene match. Germline V CDR1 and CDR2: SGDLS, YYNGEE. This CDR3 comprises 16 residues. Using reference TRBV9 and TRBJ2-5 for the parts outside the CDR3, the full variable domain is DSGVTQTPKHLITATGQRVTLRCSPRSGDLSVYWYQQSLDQGLQFLIQYYNGEERAKGNILERFSAQQFPDLHSELNLSSLELGDSALYFCASSVSGQGPKETQYFGPGTRLLVL.

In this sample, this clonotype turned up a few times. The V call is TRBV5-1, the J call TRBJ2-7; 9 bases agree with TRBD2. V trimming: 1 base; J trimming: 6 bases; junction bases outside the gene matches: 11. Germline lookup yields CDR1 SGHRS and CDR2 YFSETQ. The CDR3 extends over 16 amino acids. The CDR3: CASSLRGGGESGEQYF. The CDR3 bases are TGCGCCAGCAGCTTGCGTGGCGGGGGGGAAAGTGGCGAGCAGTACTTC.

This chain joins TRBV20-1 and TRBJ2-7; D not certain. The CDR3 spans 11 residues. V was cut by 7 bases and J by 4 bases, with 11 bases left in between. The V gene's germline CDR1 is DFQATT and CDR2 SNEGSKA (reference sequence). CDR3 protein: CSGIPQYEQYF. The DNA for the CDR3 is TGCAGTGGCATTCCCCAGTACGAGCAGTACTTC.